This T cell receptor beta chain comes out of a study of CD8+ T cells in alopecia areata. General study results and limits: For lesional scalp, especially alopecia totalis/universalis, clonality was higher than in normal scalp.

Peripheral blood, together with lesional scalp punch biopsies, was collected from alopecia areata patients. From PBMCs, CD4+ and CD8+ T cells were sorted. Trimming took off 3 bases at V and 1 base at J, with 9 bases between the two ends. The CDR3 sequence is 14 residues long. Germline V CDR1 and CDR2: PRHDT, FYEKMQ (reference sequence). To note about this clone: The target antigen is unknown.

As the sequencing template, cDNA was produced by extracting RNA and reverse transcribing it. Clones were sequenced by immunoSEQ multiplex PCR, and TCRdb holds only the in-frame ones, with some missing. The profile shows 45,000 to 70,000 clones, about 96% of them singletons. Sequenced material: CD8+ T cells sorted from blood, taken at week 0. This clonotype was obtained from a human donor with alopecia areata. The chain couples TRBV13 to TRBJ2-5; no clear D. This CDR3 reads CASSFWVSQETQYF. The CDR3, as DNA: TGTGCCAGCAGCTTTTGGGTCAGCCAAGAGACCCAGTACTTC.